This TCR beta chain stems from a study of cytomegalovirus exposure and HLA in healthy donors. Across the whole study: The roughly 120 validation repertoires used the same platform as the approximately 620 first-cohort repertoires (as reported by a later analysis).

Per germline, CDR1 MNHNS and CDR2 SASEGT. The CDR3 extends over 11 amino acids. V gave up 8 bases and J gave up 3 bases, with 8 bases separating them. About this clone itself: As yet, its antigen is unknown.

Study-wide points: TCR clusters originating in the first cohort tended to co-occur in the approximately 130 validation repertoires, according to a later analysis. Among TCR beta chains, those listed as cytomegalovirus-associated numbered about 150. Reports credit the classifier with highly specific, highly sensitive diagnosis of cytomegalovirus status.

The repertoire was sequenced with immunoSEQ multiplex PCR; TCRdb's copy has only in-frame clones and lacks some. The sample has some 140,000 clones; 84% are singletons. Material: PBMCs. V usage is TRBV6-1 and J usage is TRBJ2-7, with D unclear. The receptor was isolated from a woman aged 25 to 39 in good health and CMV-seronegative. The CDR3 is CASSQFYEQYF. CDR3 sequence (DNA): TGTGCCAGCTCTCAGTTCTACGAGCAGTACTTC.